The next 16 T cell receptor beta chains were all read from a single sample in a study of cytomegalovirus exposure and HLA in healthy donors. The PCR employed 60 Vbeta primers together with 13 Jbeta primers. Sequenced by immunoSEQ multiplex PCR; TCRdb stores in-frame clones only, minus some. The sample includes some 190,000 clones, about 85% of them seen just once. Specimen: PBMCs. The receptor source for this set is a boy between 2 and 15 years old in good health and CMV-seronegative.

This clone was found once. This rearrangement joins TRBV11-3 to TRBJ2-1, with 7 bases that match TRBD2. From germline, CDR1 is SGHNT and CDR2 YENEEA. V shed 4 bases and J 3 bases; nucleotides not matched to a gene: 3. This CDR3 contains 14 residues. CDR3 bases: TGTGCCAGCAGCTGGGAGGGAGGCTACAATGAGCAGTTCTTC. Its translation: CASSWEGGYNEQFF.

The chain links TRBV4-2 to TRBJ1-3; D is undetermined. Germline CDR1 reads LGHNA; CDR2 reads YNFKEQ. V lost 0 bases to trimming and J lost 0 bases, with 6 bases between them. The CDR3 contains 15 residues. The CDR3 coding sequence is TGTGCCAGCAGCCAAGAGTTATTCTCTGGAAACACCATATATTTT. This translates into CASSQELFSGNTIYF.

This clone was observed a few times. This rearrangement joins TRBV6-1 to TRBJ2-7, with TRBD2 identical over 11 bases. The V gene's germline CDR1 is MNHNS and CDR2 SASEGT. Unmatched junction bases numbered 11, after V lost 6 bases and J lost 7 bases. This CDR3 spans 15 amino acids. The CDR3: CASRLLAGGEGEQYF. For the CDR3, the DNA is TGTGCCAGCAGACTTTTAGCGGGAGGGGAGGGAGAGCAGTACTTC.

The chain joins TRBV6-5 to TRBJ1-4, with D possibly matching TRBD1 (5 bases). CDR3 length: 13 residues. Trimming took 6 bases from V and 4 from J, leaving 9 bases between them. The germline gives CDR1 MNHEY, CDR2 SVGAGI. CDR3 nucleotide sequence: TGTGCCAGCAGACGCGACAGTAATGAAAAACTGTTTTTT. Protein: CASRRDSNEKLFF.

This chain connects TRBV28 to TRBJ1-2; D gene ambiguous. Germline V gene data show CDR1 as MDHEN and CDR2 as SYDVKM. The CDR3 covers 13 residues. Deletions cut 2 bases from V and 0 bases from J, with 4 bases between. CDR3 in amino acids: CASSLQTNYGYTF. The DNA of the CDR3 is TGTGCCAGCAGTTTACAGACTAACTATGGCTACACCTTC.

This clone was seen a single time. The V call is TRBV30, the J call TRBJ1-2; 8 positions match TRBD1. Germline values: CDR1 GTSNPN, CDR2 SVGIG (reference sequence). The CDR3 length is 17 residues. V lost 5 bases to trimming and J lost 0 bases; unmatched junction nucleotides: 14. Here the CDR3 DNA reads TGTGCCTGGGCCGCGACTGGGACAGGCGTCGCTAACTATGGCTACACCTTC. It specifies CAWAATGTGVANYGYTF.

The rearrangement links TRBV5-1 to TRBJ2-1; 10 nucleotides line up with TRBD2. Germline lookup yields CDR1 SGHRS and CDR2 YFSETQ. The CDR3 has 15 residues. The J segment lost 2 bases and the V segment lost 4 bases, leaving 3 bases of the junction unmatched. CDR3 sequence (DNA): TGCGCCAGCAGCGAGAGCGGGAGGGCCTACAATGAGCAGTTCTTC. Protein: CASSESGRAYNEQFF.

This chain uses TRBV7-2 with TRBJ2-2; 9 bases line up with TRBD2. Germline V CDR1 and CDR2: SGHTA, FQGNSA. The trim removed 0 bases at V and 5 bases at J, leaving 7 bases unmatched. The CDR3 is 17 residues long. CDR3 DNA: TGTGCCAGCAGCTTAGCCACGGCGGGGGGGCTTACCGGGGAGCTGTTTTTT. This encodes CASSLATAGGLTGELFF.

V gene TRBV6-6 combines with J gene TRBJ1-4; D might be TRBD1 (5 bases). V dropped 5 bases and J dropped 7 bases, with 17 bases sitting between them. The CDR3 runs to 15 residues. Per the germline V gene, CDR1 is MNHNY and CDR2 is SVGAGI (reference sequence). Written as DNA, the CDR3 is TGTGCCAGCAGTCCCCGGGGGAAGGAGGCTGAAAAACTGTTTTTT. Encoded protein: CASSPRGKEAEKLFF.

The J gene is TRBJ2-3, the V gene TRBV5-1, with 8 bases lining up with TRBD1. The ends lost 5 bases at V and 1 base at J; junction bases unmatched: 6. Germline CDR1 is SGHRS and CDR2 is YFSETQ. CDR3 size: 15 residues. DNA of the CDR3: TGCGCCAGCAGGCCCGGACAGGGCCGCACAGATACGCAGTATTTT. Protein product: CASRPGQGRTDTQYF.

The V call is TRBV5-5, the J call TRBJ2-2; a weak D match, TRBD1 (6 bases). This CDR3 spans 15 amino acids. Germline V CDR1 and CDR2: SGHKS, YYEKEE (reference sequence). The V end lost 3 bases, the J end lost 5 bases, and 14 bases lay between the germline ends. CDR3 residues: CASSSQGSGTGELFF. CDR3 sequence (DNA): TGTGCCAGCAGCTCCCAGGGGTCGGGAACCGGGGAGCTGTTTTTT.

This clone was recorded once. Here the CDR3 reads CASRDGQGARTEAFF. The CDR3 nucleotides read TGTGCCAGCAGGGACGGGCAGGGTGCGAGGACTGAAGCTTTCTTT. The chain links TRBV2 to TRBJ1-1, with D tentatively TRBD1 (5 bases). Looked up from germline, CDR1 is SNHLY and CDR2 is FYNNEI. V was pared by 6 bases and J by 5 bases, with 19 bases between. This CDR3 has 15 amino acids.

This clone was picked up one time. The chain has TRBV5-1 and TRBJ2-5; perhaps TRBD1 as D (6 bases). Trimming took off 2 bases at V and 0 bases at J, with 17 bases between the two ends. CDR1 and CDR2 from the germline V gene are SGHRS and YFSETQ. The length of the CDR3 is 17 residues. In nucleotides, the CDR3 is TGCGCCAGCAGCTTACTGGGGGCTGAGGAGTACCAAGAGACCCAGTACTTC. Its translation: CASSLLGAEEYQETQYF. Based on the CDR3 plus reference TRBV5-1 and TRBJ2-5, the full variable domain is KAGVTQTPRYLIKTRGQQVTLSCSPISGHRSVSWYQQTPGQGLQFLFEYFSETQRNKGNFPGRFSGRQFSNSRSEMNVSTLELGDSALYLCASSLLGAEEYQETQYFGPGTRLLVL.

The chain links TRBV6-1 to TRBJ1-2; tentative D call: TRBD1 (5 bases). CDR1 MNHNS and CDR2 SASEGT come from the germline V gene. The CDR3 is 15 residues long. The V gene lost 7 bases and the J gene lost 0 bases, with 15 bases spanning the gap. CDR3 nucleotides: TGTGCCAGCACCCATCTGGGGCGTTCTAACTATGGCTACACCTTC. Translation: CASTHLGRSNYGYTF.

The chain has TRBV5-6 and TRBJ1-1; D not certain. Germline values: CDR1 SGHDT, CDR2 YYEEEE. Trimming took off 6 bases at V and 3 bases at J, with 12 bases between the two ends. The CDR3 is 13 amino acids. CDR3 bases: TGTGCCAGCAACCCGACACCCTACACTGAAGCTTTCTTT. Translated: CASNPTPYTEAFF.

The genes are TRBV19 and TRBJ2-1; D remains unclear. The CDR3 consists of 14 residues. Germline assignment: CDR1 LNHDA and CDR2 SQIVND (reference sequence). V shed 5 bases and J shed 2 bases, with 10 bases lying between them. CDR3 amino acids: CASSREPAYNEQFF. CDR3 bases: TGTGCCAGTAGTCGTGAGCCCGCCTACAATGAGCAGTTCTTC.